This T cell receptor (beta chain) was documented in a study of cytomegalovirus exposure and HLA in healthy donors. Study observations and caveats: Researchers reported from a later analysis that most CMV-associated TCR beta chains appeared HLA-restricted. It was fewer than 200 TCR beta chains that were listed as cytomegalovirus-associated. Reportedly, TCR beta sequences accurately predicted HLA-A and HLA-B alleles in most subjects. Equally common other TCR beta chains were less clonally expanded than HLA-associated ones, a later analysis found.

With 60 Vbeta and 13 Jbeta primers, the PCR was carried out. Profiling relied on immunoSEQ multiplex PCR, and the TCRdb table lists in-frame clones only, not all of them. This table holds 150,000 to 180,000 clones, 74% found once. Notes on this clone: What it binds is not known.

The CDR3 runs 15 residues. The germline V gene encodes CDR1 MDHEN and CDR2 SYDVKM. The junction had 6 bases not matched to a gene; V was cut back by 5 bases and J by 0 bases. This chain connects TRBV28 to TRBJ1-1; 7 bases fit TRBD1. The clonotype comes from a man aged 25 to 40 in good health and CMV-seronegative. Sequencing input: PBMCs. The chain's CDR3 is CASSPPGQLNTEAFF. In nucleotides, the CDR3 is TGTGCCAGCAGTCCCCCGGGACAGCTGAACACTGAAGCTTTCTTT.